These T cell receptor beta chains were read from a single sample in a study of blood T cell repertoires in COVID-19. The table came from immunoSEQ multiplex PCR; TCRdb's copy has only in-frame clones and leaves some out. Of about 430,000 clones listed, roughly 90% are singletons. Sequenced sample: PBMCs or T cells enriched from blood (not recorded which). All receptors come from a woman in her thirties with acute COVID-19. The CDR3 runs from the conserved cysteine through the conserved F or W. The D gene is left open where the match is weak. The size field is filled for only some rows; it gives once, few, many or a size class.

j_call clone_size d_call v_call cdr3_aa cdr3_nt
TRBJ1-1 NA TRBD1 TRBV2 CASSGWDRENTEAFF TGTGCCAGCAGTGGATGGGACAGAGAGAACACTGAAGCTTTCTTT
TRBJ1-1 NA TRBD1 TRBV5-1 CASSTDRGNTEAFF TGCGCCAGCAGTACCGACAGGGGGAACACTGAAGCTTTCTTT
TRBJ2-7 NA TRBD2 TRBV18 CASSSGSGGTYEQYF TGTGCCAGCTCGTCAGGGAGCGGGGGAACCTACGAGCAGTACTTC
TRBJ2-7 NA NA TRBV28 CASSSPDKSYEQYF TGTGCCAGCAGTTCCCCCGACAAATCCTACGAGCAGTACTTC
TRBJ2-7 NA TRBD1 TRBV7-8 CASSSTGGEQYF TGTGCCAGCAGCTCAACAGGGGGAGAGCAGTACTTC
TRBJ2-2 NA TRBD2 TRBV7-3 CASSSAGGGRDTGELFF TGTGCCAGCAGCTCCGCGGGGGGGGGCCGGGACACCGGGGAGCTGTTTTTT
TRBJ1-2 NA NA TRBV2 CASSATGWDGYTF TGTGCCAGCAGTGCTACAGGGTGGGATGGCTACACCTTC
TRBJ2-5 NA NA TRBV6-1 CASSEGLVKETQYF TGTGCCAGCAGTGAAGGACTAGTTAAAGAGACCCAGTACTTC
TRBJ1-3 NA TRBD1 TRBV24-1 CATSETGSGNTIYF TGTGCCACCAGTGAGACAGGGTCTGGAAACACCATATATTTT
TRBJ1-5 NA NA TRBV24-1 CATSDFIGQPQHF TGTGCCACCAGTGACTTTATCGGTCAGCCCCAGCATTTT
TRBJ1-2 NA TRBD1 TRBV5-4 CASRPGQGYGYTF TGTGCCAGCAGACCGGGACAGGGATATGGCTACACCTTC
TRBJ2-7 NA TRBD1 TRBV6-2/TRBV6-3 CASSPGQYEQYF TGTGCCAGCAGCCCGGGACAGTACGAGCAGTACTTC
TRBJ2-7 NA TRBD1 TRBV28 CASSFLGQEPYEQYF TGTGCCAGCAGTTTTTTAGGACAGGAACCCTACGAGCAGTACTTC
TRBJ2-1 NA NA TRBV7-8 CASSLAPHNEQFF TGTGCCAGCAGCTTAGCTCCTCACAATGAGCAGTTCTTC
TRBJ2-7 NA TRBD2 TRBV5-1 CASSSLAANYEQYF TGCGCCAGCAGCTCACTAGCGGCTAACTACGAGCAGTACTTC
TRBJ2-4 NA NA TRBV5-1 CASSLARASKNIQYF TGCGCCAGCAGCTTGGCCAGGGCATCCAAAAACATTCAGTACTTC
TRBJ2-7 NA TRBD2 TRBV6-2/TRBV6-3 CASSSPGGSYEQYF TGTGCCAGCAGTTCACCGGGGGGCTCCTACGAGCAGTACTTC
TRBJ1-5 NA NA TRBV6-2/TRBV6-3 CASSYGQGGKPQHF TGTGCCAGCAGTTATGGGCAGGGAGGAAAGCCCCAGCATTTT
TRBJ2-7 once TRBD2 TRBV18 CASSPRRAGYDEQYF TGTGCCAGCTCACCCCGGAGAGCGGGGTACGACGAGCAGTACTTC
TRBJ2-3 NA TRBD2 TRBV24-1 CATSHPYPSGGLAKGTDTQYF TGTGCCACCAGCCACCCTTACCCTAGCGGGGGGCTCGCAAAGGGCACAGATACGCAGTATTTT
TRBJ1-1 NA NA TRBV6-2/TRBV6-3 CASSYSWGGGNTEAFF TGTGCCAGCAGTTACTCTTGGGGTGGAGGCAACACTGAAGCTTTCTTT
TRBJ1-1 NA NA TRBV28 CASSYGAVTEAFF TGTGCCAGCAGTTATGGGGCGGTCACTGAAGCTTTCTTT
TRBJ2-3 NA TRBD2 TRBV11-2 CASSLVAGGLDTQYF TGTGCCAGCAGCTTAGTAGCGGGGGGGCTGGATACGCAGTATTTT
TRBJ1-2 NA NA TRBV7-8 CASSLDFPGGNYGYTF TGTGCCAGCAGCTTAGACTTCCCTGGCGGGAACTATGGCTACACCTTC
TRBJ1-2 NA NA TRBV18 CASSPPENGGAEGYGYTF TGTGCCAGCTCACCACCGGAAAACGGGGGGGCAGAGGGCTATGGCTACACCTTC
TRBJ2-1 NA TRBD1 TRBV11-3 CASSPRDRAYEQFF TGTGCCAGCAGCCCGAGGGACAGGGCCTATGAGCAGTTCTTC
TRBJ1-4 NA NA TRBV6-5 CASSRLGGTNEKLFF TGTGCCAGCAGTCGGCTCGGGGGGACTAATGAAAAACTGTTTTTT
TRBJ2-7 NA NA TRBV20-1 CSASSTAGEQYF TGCAGTGCTAGTTCGACAGCAGGGGAGCAGTACTTC
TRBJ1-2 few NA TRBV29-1 CSVIGARGYTF TGCAGCGTAATAGGGGCTCGGGGCTACACCTTC
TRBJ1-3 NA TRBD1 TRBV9 CASSDLSGGAGNTIYF TGTGCCAGCAGCGACCTATCAGGGGGCGCCGGAAACACCATATATTTT
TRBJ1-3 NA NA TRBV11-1 CASSLARGNTIYF TGTGCCAGCAGCTTAGCCAGAGGAAACACCATATATTTT
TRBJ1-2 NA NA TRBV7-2 CASSLGVTANYGYTF TGTGCCAGCAGCTTAGGGGTGACTGCAAACTATGGCTACACCTTC
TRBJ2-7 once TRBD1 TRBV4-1 CASSQRPGQGIPEQYF TGCGCCAGCAGCCAAAGGCCGGGACAGGGAATTCCCGAGCAGTACTTC
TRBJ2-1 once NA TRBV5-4 CASSLAGVKDNEQFF TGTGCCAGCAGCTTGGCAGGGGTTAAGGACAATGAGCAGTTCTTC
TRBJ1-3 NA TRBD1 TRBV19 CASTFVWTGPTSGNTIYF TGTGCCAGTACTTTTGTGTGGACAGGGCCGACCTCTGGAAACACCATATATTTT
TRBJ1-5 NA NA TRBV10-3 CATPGQPTVYSNQPQHF TGTGCCACCCCGGGACAACCAACCGTTTATAGCAATCAGCCCCAGCATTTT
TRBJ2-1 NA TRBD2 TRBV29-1 CSVKSGTSGGSLYNEQFF TGCAGCGTCAAATCCGGGACTAGCGGGGGATCATTATACAATGAGCAGTTCTTC
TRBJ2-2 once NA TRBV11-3 CASSPGGESTGELFF TGTGCCAGCAGCCCGGGGGGCGAGAGCACCGGGGAGCTGTTTTTT
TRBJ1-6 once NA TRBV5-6 CASSPRPGDNSPLHF TGTGCCAGCAGCCCAAGGCCGGGTGATAATTCACCCCTCCACTTT
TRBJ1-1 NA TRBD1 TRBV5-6 CASSPTPGQGARYAAFF TGTGCCAGCAGCCCAACCCCGGGACAGGGGGCGCGGTATGCCGCTTTCTTT
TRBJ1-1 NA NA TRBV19 CATTPTQGRNTEAFF TGTGCCACCACGCCGACACAGGGCAGGAACACTGAAGCTTTCTTT
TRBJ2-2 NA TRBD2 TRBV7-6 CASSLAQRGFSAGELFF TGTGCCAGCAGCTTAGCGCAGCGGGGTTTTTCGGCCGGGGAGCTGTTTTTT
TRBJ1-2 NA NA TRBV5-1 CASSLAHLGGRGYGYTF TGCGCCAGCAGCTTGGCCCACCTGGGCGGACGGGGCTATGGCTACACCTTC
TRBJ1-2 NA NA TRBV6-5 CATRLLNYGYTF TGTGCCACGAGACTTCTTAACTATGGCTACACCTTC
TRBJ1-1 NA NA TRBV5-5 CASSPTTGLNTEAFF TGTGCCAGCAGCCCCACGACAGGTTTGAACACTGAAGCTTTCTTT
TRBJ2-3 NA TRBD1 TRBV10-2 CASSEYGTGATDTQYF TGCGCCAGCAGTGAATACGGGACAGGGGCCACAGATACGCAGTATTTT